In this sample, the clone carrying this T cell receptor beta chain turned up a few times. What it binds is not known. Compared with germline, one end of the junction differs, possibly owing to a read error. The data were taken from a study of beta chain features in type 1 diabetes. The study, taken as a whole, reports: Researchers report that Type 1 diabetes patients had moderately but significantly shorter TCRB CDR3s across all four CD4+ subsets. PCR might show a preference for shorter templates, equally across patients and controls.

Sorted CD4+ subsets: naive, central memory, regulatory, stem cell-like memory (CD45RO/CCR7/CD25/CD127/CD95/CD27 panel). Over 95% purity was reached by all sorted populations. What was sequenced were expressed TCRB transcripts, since all of the isolated RNA had been reverse transcribed. TCRdb's copy holds only in-frame clones and misses some; the assay was immunoSEQ multiplex PCR. The sample records about 660,000 clones, 11% to 15% being singletons. CDR1 and CDR2 from the germline V gene are GTSNPN and SVGIG (reference sequence). The CDR3 loop spans 13 amino acids. This sequence joins TRBV30 and TRBJ2-7; 7 nucleotides line up with TRBD1. This TCR came from a man in his late teens or twenties with type 1 diabetes. The sample comprised naive CD4+ T cells from blood. CDR3 residues: CARSRDSAYEQYF. The CDR3 nucleotides are TGTGCCAGGAGCCGGGACAGCGCCTACGAGCAGTACTTC.